A single sample gave rise to the 30 T cell receptor beta chains below, sequenced in a study of blood T cell repertoires in COVID-19. Here immunoSEQ multiplex PCR was the method, and the copy in TCRdb shows in-frame clones only, minus some. Of around 110,000 clones listed, 70% to 90% are singletons. The sample consisted of peripheral blood. These receptors were obtained from a man aged 35-49 years with acute or convalescent COVID-19.

The rearrangement joins TRBV11-3 to TRBJ2-3; 12 bases fit TRBD2. V lost 1 base, J lost 4 bases, and 9 bases stayed unmatched. The CDR3 is made up of 18 amino acids. The germline gives CDR1 SGHNT, CDR2 YENEEA. The CDR3 region is CASSLGTSGISSADTQYF. The CDR3 DNA reads TGTGCCAGCAGCTTAGGGACTAGCGGGATTTCGTCGGCAGATACGCAGTATTTT.

As concerns this clone: Different DNA sequences within this sample yield the same CDR3. This rearrangement joins TRBV5-1 to TRBJ1-1; D possibly corresponds to TRBD1 (5 bases). Between the trimmed V and J ends, which lost 4 bases and 5 bases, there was a span of 12 bases. The CDR3 has 13 amino acids. Germline loops: CDR1 SGHRS, CDR2 YFSETQ. The CDR3 sequence: CASSLDGGTEAFF. Written as DNA, the CDR3 is TGCGCCAGCAGCCTGGATGGGGGGACTGAAGCTTTCTTT.

The chain recombines TRBV6-2 or TRBV6-3 with TRBJ2-2; TRBD2 might be the D (5 bases). The V end was cut by 4 bases, the J end by 4 bases, with 16 bases between. CDR1 and CDR2 from the germline V gene are MNHEY and SVGEGT. There are 16 residues in the CDR3. CDR3 nucleotide sequence: TGTGCCAGCAGTTCTAACGGGGTGGGGATCACCGGGGAGCTGTTTTTT. Protein sequence: CASSSNGVGITGELFF.

This clone was seen more than once but under ten times. The V gene is TRBV7-9, the J gene TRBJ1-3; D remains unclear. The germline V gene has CDR1 SEHNR and CDR2 FQNEAQ (reference sequence). V was clipped by 5 bases and J by 3 bases, with 14 bases between them. This CDR3 region has 15 residues. CDR3: CASSGTEFVGNTIYF. As DNA, the CDR3 is TGTGCCAGCAGCGGTACAGAATTTGTTGGAAACACCATATATTTT.

The rearrangement joins TRBV5-1 to TRBJ1-2; D gene unclear. The CDR3 contains 14 residues. The germline V gene encodes CDR1 SGHRS and CDR2 YFSETQ. V lost 0 bases and J 4 bases, leaving 10 bases between the germline ends. CDR3 sequence (DNA): TGCGCCAGCAGCTTGGATCAGAATATCTATGGCTACACCTTC. It is translated as CASSLDQNIYGYTF.

This clone appeared a single time. The rearrangement joins TRBV30 to TRBJ2-7, with TRBD1 matching 7 bases. V was pared by 5 bases and J by 2 bases, with 6 bases of the junction left unmatched. The CDR3 totals 13 residues. In germline, CDR1 is GTSNPN, CDR2 SVGIG (reference sequence). CDR3 sequence: CAWGQTGTYEQYF. In nucleotides, the CDR3 is TGTGCCTGGGGTCAGACAGGGACCTACGAGCAGTACTTC.

The V gene is TRBV7-2, the J gene TRBJ2-1; 9 positions agree with TRBD2. The V gene end was trimmed by 0 bases and the J gene end by 8 bases; junction bases not matched to a gene: 11. The CDR3 spans 17 residues. Germline lookup yields CDR1 SGHTA and CDR2 FQGNSA. CDR3 nucleotide sequence: TGTGCCAGCAGCTTAGCGGGGGGACTAGCACGACCTGATGAGCAGTTCTTC. Translated: CASSLAGGLARPDEQFF.

The gene calls are TRBV3-1 (or the pseudogene TRBV3-2) and TRBJ2-7, with 10 bases lining up with TRBD1. The CDR3 totals 15 residues. CDR1 is LGHDT and CDR2 is YNNKEL in the germline V gene (reference sequence). V lost 2 bases and J lost 2; bases outside the gene matches: 3. CDR3 nucleotide sequence: TGTGCCAGCAGCCAACCGGGACAGGGGACCTACGAGCAGTACTTC. It yields the protein CASSQPGQGTYEQYF.

This rearrangement joins TRBV4-1 to TRBJ1-6; 9 nucleotides match TRBD1. The V segment lost 0 bases and the J segment 7 bases; nucleotides outside the gene matches: 7. The CDR3 runs to 17 residues. In germline, CDR1 is MGHRA, CDR2 YSYEKL. As DNA, the CDR3 is TGCGCCAGCAGCCAAGACCCCGGGACAGGGCGGAATTCACCCCTCCACTTT. It encodes CASSQDPGTGRNSPLHF.

V is TRBV27 and J is TRBJ1-2; D is unclear. V gave up 0 bases and J gave up 0 bases, with 11 bases separating them. The CDR3 has 16 amino acids. Germline values: CDR1 MNHEY, CDR2 SMNVEV (reference sequence). DNA for the CDR3: TGTGCCAGCAGTTTATCGGCCAGGCCCACTAACTATGGCTACACCTTC. Protein sequence: CASSLSARPTNYGYTF.

The chain is built from TRBV11-2 and TRBJ1-2; no clear D gene. CDR1 and CDR2 (germline): SGHAT, FQNNGV. V lost 2 bases and J lost 8, with 12 bases in between. The CDR3 totals 13 residues. In DNA, the CDR3 is TGTGCCAGCAGCTTATCTGGGCGGGGAGGCTACACCTTC. Its protein product is CASSLSGRGGYTF. The variable domain in full, completed from reference TRBV11-2 and TRBJ1-2, reads EAGVAQSPRYKIIEKRQSVAFWCNPISGHATLYWYQQILGQGPKLLIQFQNNGVVDDSQLPKDRFSAERLKGVDSTLKIQPAKLEDSAVYLCASSLSGRGGYTFGSGTRLTVV.

This chain uses TRBV6-4 with TRBJ1-6; D perhaps matches TRBD1 (5 bases). This CDR3 has 18 residues. Trimming left V 7 bases short and J 6 bases short, with 25 bases between. Germline V CDR1 and CDR2: MRHNA, SNTAGT. CDR3 sequence reads: CASKKILKGASPNSPLHF. In nucleotides, the CDR3 is TGTGCCAGCAAGAAAATCTTAAAAGGGGCATCCCCTAATTCACCCCTCCACTTT.

The rearrangement links TRBV6-5 to TRBJ2-5; tentative D call: TRBD1 (7 bases). The CDR3 sequence is 16 residues long. With 0 bases removed from V and 5 bases from J, the gap between germline ends came to 16 bases. Germline CDR1 is MNHEY and CDR2 is SVGAGI. The CDR3: CASSYSIGGGEETQYF. The CDR3 region has the DNA TGTGCCAGCAGTTACTCGATAGGAGGGGGCGAGGAGACCCAGTACTTC.

A single count supports this clone. The J gene is TRBJ1-2, the V gene TRBV6-6; D is uncertain. Germline loops: CDR1 MNHNY, CDR2 SVGAGI (reference sequence). CDR3 size: 15 residues. V was clipped by 0 bases and J by 6 bases, with 14 bases between them. The CDR3 DNA follows: TGTGCCAGCAGTTACTCGTATTCCGGCGGCGATGGCTACACCTTC. As protein: CASSYSYSGGDGYTF.

The V gene is TRBV19, the J gene TRBJ1-2, with 8 bases that match TRBD1. The V and J ends lost 5 bases and 4 bases, in that order; junction bases with no gene match: 9. Germline CDR1 is LNHDA and CDR2 is SQIVND (reference sequence). The CDR3 has 15 amino acids. CDR3 in amino acids: CASSWGGQVGYGYTF. CDR3 sequence (DNA): TGTGCCAGTAGTTGGGGGGGACAGGTCGGCTATGGCTACACCTTC.

The chain carries TRBV19 and TRBJ1-1, with D maybe TRBD1 (5 bases). Germline CDR1 is LNHDA and CDR2 is SQIVND (reference sequence). V was clipped by 7 bases and J by 0 bases, with 12 bases between them. The CDR3 extends over 14 amino acids. The CDR3 DNA sequence: TGTGCCAGTAATAACAGGACCCTGAACACTGAAGCTTTCTTT. Protein product: CASNNRTLNTEAFF.

The chain combines TRBV7-8 with TRBJ2-5, with 10 positions matching TRBD2. V trimming: 5 bases; J trimming: 1 base; junction bases outside the gene matches: 10. Germline V CDR1 and CDR2: SGHVS, FQNEAQ. There are 17 residues in the CDR3. The CDR3 protein is CASSLANLAGGQETQYF. The CDR3 DNA is TGTGCCAGCAGCCTCGCCAACTTAGCGGGAGGCCAAGAGACCCAGTACTTC.

The chain has TRBV19 and TRBJ2-4; possible D gene TRBD1, 6 bases. CDR3 size: 16 residues. V lost 5 bases and J lost 1, with 15 bases in between. Germline V gene data show CDR1 as LNHDA and CDR2 as SQIVND (reference sequence). The CDR3 DNA is TGTGCCAGTAGTCCAGAAGACAGGCTGGCCAAAAACATTCAGTACTTC. Protein sequence: CASSPEDRLAKNIQYF. Drawing the rest from reference TRBV19 and TRBJ2-4, the complete variable domain is DGGITQSPKYLFRKEGQNVTLSCEQNLNHDAMYWYRQDPGQGLRLIYYSQIVNDFQKGDIAEGYSVSREKKESFPLTVTSAQKNPTAFYLCASSPEDRLAKNIQYFGAGTRLSVL.

As for this clone: The sample contains more than one DNA sequence encoding this CDR3. This chain uses TRBV5-4 with TRBJ2-3, with D perhaps matching TRBD2 (5 bases). V lost 7 bases and J lost 2, with 11 bases in between. The CDR3 loop spans 13 amino acids. The germline CDR1 and CDR2 sequences are SGHNT and YYREEE (reference sequence). In DNA, the CDR3 is TGTGCCAGCTCGGGCGGACTCACAGATACGCAGTATTTT. Encoded protein: CASSGGLTDTQYF. Full variable domain (rest looked up from reference TRBV5-4 and TRBJ2-3): ETGVTQSPTHLIKTRGQQVTLRCSSQSGHNTVSWYQQALGQGPQFIFQYYREEENGRGNFPPRFSGLQFPNYSSELNVNALELDDSALYLCASSGGLTDTQYFGPGTRLTVL.

The V call is TRBV23-1, the J call TRBJ1-6, with D possibly matching TRBD1 (6 bases). TRBV23-1 is identified as an open reading frame with a role that is uncertain. This CDR3 is 14 amino acids long. Trimming shortened V by 3 bases and J by 7 bases, and 10 bases separated the two germline ends. CDR3 DNA: TGCGCCAGCAGTCACGGGACACAAAATTCACCCCTCCACTTT. Its translation is CASSHGTQNSPLHF.

The chain is built from TRBV28 and TRBJ2-7; 11 bases line up with TRBD2. CDR3 size: 17 residues. Germline V gene data show CDR1 as MDHEN and CDR2 as SYDVKM. With V trimmed by 3 bases and J by 7 bases, 14 bases remained unmatched. CDR3 DNA sequence: TGTGCCAGCAGTTTTGGCCTGGGACTAGCGGATTTATGGGAGCAGTACTTC. Residues: CASSFGLGLADLWEQYF.

The gene calls are TRBV3-1 (or the pseudogene TRBV3-2) and TRBJ2-4, with a tentative D call TRBD2 (5 bases). Trimming cost V 10 bases and J 9 bases, with 22 bases left between them. The CDR3 loop spans 14 amino acids. Germline CDR1 and CDR2: LGHDT and YNNKEL (reference sequence). The DNA for the CDR3 is TGTGCCACCTCAGAGGCGGGCCCCACAAGCATTCAGTACTTC. Translating it yields CATSEAGPTSIQYF.

V gene TRBV24-1 combines with J gene TRBJ2-2, with 12 nucleotides matching TRBD1. V gave up 1 base and J gave up 5 bases; unmatched junction bases: 10. The CDR3 totals 19 residues. CDR1 is KGHDR and CDR2 is SFDVKD in the germline V gene. The CDR3 nucleotides read TGTGCCACCAGTGATTTACTCCCGGGACAGGGGGCGGGAACCGGGGAGCTGTTTTTT. It yields the protein CATSDLLPGQGAGTGELFF.

The CDR3 sequence is CSVAPGQGAETQYF. In DNA, the CDR3 is TGCAGCGTCGCGCCGGGACAGGGGGCCGAGACCCAGTACTTC. The V and J genes are TRBV29-1 and TRBJ2-5; 12 positions agree with TRBD1. In germline, CDR1 is SQVTM, CDR2 ANQGSEA. This CDR3 spans 14 amino acids. V was clipped by 6 bases and J by 5 bases; unmatched bases: 7.

This clone was observed once. The chain links TRBV7-8 to TRBJ2-5; unclear D gene. This CDR3 is built from 15 residues. Trimming took off 1 base at V and 1 base at J, with 10 bases between the two ends. From germline, CDR1 is SGHVS and CDR2 FQNEAQ. The DNA for the CDR3 is TGTGCCAGCAGCTTAGGTATGCAGGCCCAAGAGACCCAGTACTTC. Residues: CASSLGMQAQETQYF. The complete variable domain, with remaining parts taken from reference TRBV7-8 and TRBJ2-5, reads GAGVSQSPRYKVAKRGQDVALRCDPISGHVSLFWYQQALGQGPEFLTYFQNEAQLDKSGLPSDRFFAERPEGSVSTLKIQRTQQEDSAVYLCASSLGMQAQETQYFGPGTRLLVL.

This clone was recorded only once. The chain has TRBV2 and TRBJ2-7; D perhaps matches TRBD1 (5 bases). Trimming removed 5 bases from V and 5 bases from J, with 7 bases in between. CDR1 and CDR2 (germline): SNHLY, FYNNEI. The CDR3 consists of 11 residues. CDR3 sequence reads: CASSSRDEQYF. The CDR3 DNA reads TGTGCCAGCAGTAGCAGGGACGAGCAGTACTTC.

The V call is TRBV7-8, the J call TRBJ2-7; TRBD2 matches 14 bases. The germline CDR1 and CDR2 sequences are SGHVS and FQNEAQ. Trimming cost V 3 bases and J 1 base; bases outside gene matches: 8. The CDR3 spans 18 residues. CDR3 sequence: CASSFTGTSGRGSYEQYF. The CDR3 nucleotides read TGTGCCAGCAGCTTTACCGGGACTAGCGGGAGAGGGTCCTACGAGCAGTACTTC.

The rearrangement links TRBV19 to TRBJ1-5; D is undetermined. The CDR3 is made up of 12 amino acids. Germline CDR1 reads LNHDA; CDR2 reads SQIVND (reference sequence). Between the trimmed V and J ends, which lost 11 bases and 5 bases, there was a span of 13 bases. CDR3 protein: CACRGKDQPQHF. The CDR3 DNA follows: TGTGCCTGTCGGGGTAAAGATCAGCCCCAGCATTTT.

This clone was counted a few times. The rearrangement links TRBV5-1 to TRBJ2-7; D possibly corresponds to TRBD1 (7 bases). CDR1 and CDR2 from the germline V gene are SGHRS and YFSETQ. V shed 7 bases and J shed 0 bases, with 14 bases lying between them. CDR3 length: 14 residues. The CDR3 here is CASGGTASSYEQYF. CDR3 nucleotide sequence: TGCGCCAGCGGAGGGACAGCGTCCTCCTACGAGCAGTACTTC.

J is TRBJ2-2 and V is TRBV3-1 (or the pseudogene TRBV3-2), with 8 bases lining up with TRBD2. This CDR3 comprises 14 residues. Germline CDR1 reads LGHDT; CDR2 reads YNNKEL (reference sequence). With V trimmed by 5 bases and J by 9 bases, 8 bases remained unmatched. This CDR3 is CASSLDGLARELFF. The CDR3 nucleotides read TGTGCCAGCAGCTTGGACGGACTAGCCCGGGAGCTGTTTTTT.